The 3 T cell receptor beta chains given below trace back to one sample, sequenced in a study of blood T cell repertoires in COVID-19. Clones were read by immunoSEQ multiplex PCR, and TCRdb kept only the in-frame ones, dropping some. The sample contains roughly 200,000 clones, around 88% of which appear only once. Sequencing was carried out using peripheral blood. The receptors were sampled from a man aged 35-49 years with active or convalescent COVID-19.

The chain links TRBV11-2 to TRBJ1-3; D might be TRBD1 (5 bases). CDR1 and CDR2 from the germline V gene are SGHAT and FQNNGV. The CDR3 runs 15 residues. Trimming removed 0 bases at V and 4 bases at J, with 10 bases between. CDR3 bases: TGTGCCAGCAGCTTAGATCCGACAGACGGAAACACCATATATTTT. Encoded protein: CASSLDPTDGNTIYF.

The CDR3 here is CASSQNSNYGYTF. CDR3 in DNA: TGTGCCAGTAGCCAAAATTCTAACTATGGCTACACCTTC. The V gene is TRBV19, the J gene TRBJ1-2; D call uncertain. The germline CDR1 and CDR2 sequences are LNHDA and SQIVND (reference sequence). This CDR3 region has 13 residues. The ends were cut back, 6 bases at V and 0 bases at J, with 8 bases in the middle.

The chain is built from TRBV9 and TRBJ1-2; D perhaps matches TRBD1 (5 bases). V lost 0 bases and J 4 bases, leaving 13 bases between the germline ends. This CDR3 spans 15 amino acids. Germline CDR1 reads SGDLS; CDR2 reads YYNGEE. This CDR3 reads CASSVDPDSSYGYTF. The CDR3 bases are TGTGCCAGCAGCGTAGACCCTGACAGCTCCTATGGCTACACCTTC.